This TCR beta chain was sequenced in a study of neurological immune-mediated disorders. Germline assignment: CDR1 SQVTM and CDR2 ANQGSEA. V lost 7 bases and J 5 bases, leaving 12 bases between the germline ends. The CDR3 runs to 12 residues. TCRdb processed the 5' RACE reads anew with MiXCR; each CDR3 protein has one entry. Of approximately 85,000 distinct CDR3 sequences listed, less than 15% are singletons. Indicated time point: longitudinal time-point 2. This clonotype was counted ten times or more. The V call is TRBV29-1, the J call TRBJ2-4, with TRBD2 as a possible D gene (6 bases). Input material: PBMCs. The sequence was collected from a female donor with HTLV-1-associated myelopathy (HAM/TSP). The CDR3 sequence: CSASREENIQYF. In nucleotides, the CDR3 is TGCAGCGCCTCGAGGGAGGAAAACATTCAGTACTTC.